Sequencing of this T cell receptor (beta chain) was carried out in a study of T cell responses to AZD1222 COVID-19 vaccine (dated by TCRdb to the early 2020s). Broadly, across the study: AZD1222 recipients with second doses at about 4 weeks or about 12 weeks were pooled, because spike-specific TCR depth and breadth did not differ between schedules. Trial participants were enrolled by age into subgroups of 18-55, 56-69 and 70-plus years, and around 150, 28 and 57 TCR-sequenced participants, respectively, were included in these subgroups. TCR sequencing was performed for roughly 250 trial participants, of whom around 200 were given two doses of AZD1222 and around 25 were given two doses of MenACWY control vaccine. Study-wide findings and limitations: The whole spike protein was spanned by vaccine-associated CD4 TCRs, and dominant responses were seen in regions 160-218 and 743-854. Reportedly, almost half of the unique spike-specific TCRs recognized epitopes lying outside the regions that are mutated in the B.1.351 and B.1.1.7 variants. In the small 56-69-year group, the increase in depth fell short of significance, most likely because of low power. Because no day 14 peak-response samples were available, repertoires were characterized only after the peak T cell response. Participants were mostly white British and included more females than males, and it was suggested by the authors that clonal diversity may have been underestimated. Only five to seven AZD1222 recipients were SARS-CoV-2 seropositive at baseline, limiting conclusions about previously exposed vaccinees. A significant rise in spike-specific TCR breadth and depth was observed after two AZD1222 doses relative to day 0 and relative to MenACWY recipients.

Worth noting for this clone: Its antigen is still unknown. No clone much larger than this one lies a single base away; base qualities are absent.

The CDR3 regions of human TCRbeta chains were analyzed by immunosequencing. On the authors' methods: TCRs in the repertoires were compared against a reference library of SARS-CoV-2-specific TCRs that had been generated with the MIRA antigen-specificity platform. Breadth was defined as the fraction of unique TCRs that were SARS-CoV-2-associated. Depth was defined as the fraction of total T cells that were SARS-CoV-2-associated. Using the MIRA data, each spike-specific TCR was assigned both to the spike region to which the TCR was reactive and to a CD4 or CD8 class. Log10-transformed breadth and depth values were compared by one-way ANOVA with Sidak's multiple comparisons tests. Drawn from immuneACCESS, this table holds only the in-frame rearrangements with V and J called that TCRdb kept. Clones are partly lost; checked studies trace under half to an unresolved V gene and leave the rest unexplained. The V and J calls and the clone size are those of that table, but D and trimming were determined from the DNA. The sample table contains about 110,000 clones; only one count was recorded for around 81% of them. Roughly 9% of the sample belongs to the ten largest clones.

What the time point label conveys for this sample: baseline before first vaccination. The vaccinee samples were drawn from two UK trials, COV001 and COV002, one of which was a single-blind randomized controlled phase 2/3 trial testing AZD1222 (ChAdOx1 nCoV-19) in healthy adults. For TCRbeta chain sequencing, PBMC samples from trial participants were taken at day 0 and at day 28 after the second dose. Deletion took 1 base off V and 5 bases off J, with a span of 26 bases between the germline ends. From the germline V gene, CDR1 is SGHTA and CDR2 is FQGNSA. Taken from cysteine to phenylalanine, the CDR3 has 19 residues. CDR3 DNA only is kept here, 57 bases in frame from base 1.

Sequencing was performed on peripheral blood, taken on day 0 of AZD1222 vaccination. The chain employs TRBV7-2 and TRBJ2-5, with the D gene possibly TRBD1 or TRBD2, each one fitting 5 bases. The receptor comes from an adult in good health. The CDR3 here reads CASSLVSVGTPIRDETQYF. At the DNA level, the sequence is TGTGCCAGCAGCTTAGTTTCCGTAGGGACCCCTATCCGGGACGAGACCCAGTACTTC. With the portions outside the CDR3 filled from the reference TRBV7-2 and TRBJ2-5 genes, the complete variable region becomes GAGVSQSPSNKVTEKGKDVELRCDPISGHTALYWYRQSLGQGLEFLIYFQGNSAPDKSGLPSDRFSAERTGGSVSTLTIQRTQQEDSAVYLCASSLVSVGTPIRDETQYFGPGTRLLVL.